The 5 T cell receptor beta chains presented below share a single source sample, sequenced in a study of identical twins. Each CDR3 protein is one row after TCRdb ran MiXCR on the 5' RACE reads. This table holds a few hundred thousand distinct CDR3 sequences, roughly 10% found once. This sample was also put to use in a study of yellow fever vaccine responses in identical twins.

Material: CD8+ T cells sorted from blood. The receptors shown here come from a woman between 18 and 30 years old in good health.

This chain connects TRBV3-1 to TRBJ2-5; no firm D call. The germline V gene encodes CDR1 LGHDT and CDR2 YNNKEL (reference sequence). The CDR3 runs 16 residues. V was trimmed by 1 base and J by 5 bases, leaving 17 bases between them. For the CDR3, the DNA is TGTGCCAGCAGCCAAGGGCCCCGCAGTCACATCGAGACCCAGTACTTC. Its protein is CASSQGPRSHIETQYF.

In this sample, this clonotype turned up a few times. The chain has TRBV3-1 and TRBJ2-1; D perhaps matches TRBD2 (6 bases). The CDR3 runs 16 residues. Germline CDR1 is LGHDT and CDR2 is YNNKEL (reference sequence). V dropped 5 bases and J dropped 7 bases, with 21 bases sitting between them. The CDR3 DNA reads TGTGCCAGCAGCTCTCTACTGGAGGGACGGGGGAATGAGCAGTTCTTC. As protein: CASSSLLEGRGNEQFF.

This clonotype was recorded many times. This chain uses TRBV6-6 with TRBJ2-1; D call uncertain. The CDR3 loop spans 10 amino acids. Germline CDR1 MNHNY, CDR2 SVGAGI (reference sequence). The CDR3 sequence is CVRPYNEQFF. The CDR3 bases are TGTGTACGGCCCTACAATGAGCAGTTCTTC.

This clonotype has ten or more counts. CDR3 nucleotide sequence: TGCGCCAGCAGCCAAGATATTTATGGCGTTACACAAGAGACCCAGTACTTC. The encoded protein is CASSQDIYGVTQETQYF. This chain joins TRBV4-3 and TRBJ2-5; D call uncertain. The germline V gene encodes CDR1 LGHNA and CDR2 YSLEER. The CDR3 loop spans 17 amino acids. V lost 0 bases and J 2 bases, leaving 16 bases between the germline ends.

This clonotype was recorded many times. DNA of the CDR3: TGCAGCGTTGTTGCGGAGACCCAGTACTTC. Translated: CSVVAETQYF. The chain links TRBV29-1 to TRBJ2-5; unclear D gene. With 4 bases removed from V and 5 bases from J, the gap between germline ends came to 5 bases. CDR1 is SQVTM and CDR2 is ANQGSEA in the germline V gene. CDR3 length: 10 residues.